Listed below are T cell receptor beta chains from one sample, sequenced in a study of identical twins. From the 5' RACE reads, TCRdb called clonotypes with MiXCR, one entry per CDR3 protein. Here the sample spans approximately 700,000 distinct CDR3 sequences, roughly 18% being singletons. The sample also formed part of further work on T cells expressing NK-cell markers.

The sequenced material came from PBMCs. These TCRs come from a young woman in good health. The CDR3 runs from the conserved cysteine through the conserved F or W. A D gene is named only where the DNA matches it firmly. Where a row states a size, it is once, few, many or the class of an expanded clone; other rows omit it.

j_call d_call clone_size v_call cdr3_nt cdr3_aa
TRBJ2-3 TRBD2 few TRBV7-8 TGTGCCAGCAGCGGGGGACTAGCGGAGAAAGATACGCAGTATTTT CASSGGLAEKDTQYF
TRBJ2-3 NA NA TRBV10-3 TGTGCCATCAGTGAAGGAGGGGGTGATACGCAGTATTTT CAISEGGGDTQYF
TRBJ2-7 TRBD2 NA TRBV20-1 TGCAGTGCTAGAGATTCAAGCGGGAGGTCTCCATACGAGCAGTACTTC CSARDSSGRSPYEQYF
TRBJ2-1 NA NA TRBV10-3 TGTGCCACAAGGACTGGGACCTACAATGAGCAGTTCTTC CATRTGTYNEQFF
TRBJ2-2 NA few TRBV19 TGTGCCAGTAGTATTCGGGGGCCGTACACCGGGGAGCTGTTTTTT CASSIRGPYTGELFF
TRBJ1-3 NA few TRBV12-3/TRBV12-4 TGTGCCAGCAGTTCGCCGTATCGATATTTT CASSSPYRYF
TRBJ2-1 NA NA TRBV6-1 TGTGCCAGCAGCTCGTACACGAACAATGAGCAGTTCTTC CASSSYTNNEQFF
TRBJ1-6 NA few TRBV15 TGTGCCACCAGCAGAGATATCCCCCGGGGTCAGCATAATTCACCCCTCCACTTT CATSRDIPRGQHNSPLHF
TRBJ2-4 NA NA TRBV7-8 TGTGCCAGCAGCTTACCAATCGACGGGGGGCGGTTGGCCAAAAACATTCAGTACTTC CASSLPIDGGRLAKNIQYF
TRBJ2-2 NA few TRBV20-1 TGCAGTGCTAGAGATCTCGAGGGACGGGGCGGGGAGCTGTTTTTT CSARDLEGRGGELFF